This is a list of T cell receptor beta chains from one sample in a study of CD8 T cells in ankylosing spondylitis. TCRdb re-derived calls from the 5' RACE reads in MiXCR, one entry per CDR3 protein. The repertoire has 700,000 to 850,000 distinct CDR3 sequences, approximately 12% of them found once; the top ten carry roughly 0.51%. The specimen was blood, either unsorted or a sorted T cell fraction (not recorded which). These receptor sequences come from a male donor with ankylosing spondylitis. CDR3s include the opening cysteine and the closing phenylalanine or tryptophan. The D gene is left open where the match is weak. Not every row has a clone size; where given, it reads once, few, many or a size class.

V	J	D	size	DNA	CDR3
TRBV9	TRBJ1-1	.	few	TGTGCCAGCGGCAGAGGGATGAACACTGAAGCTTTCTTT	CASGRGMNTEAFF
TRBV12-3/TRBV12-4	TRBJ2-7	.	many	TGTGCCAGCAGTTTGGGAAACGAGCAGTACTTC	CASSLGNEQYF
TRBV6-5	TRBJ1-1	TRBD1	.	TGTGCCAGCAGTTACGAGGGACAGTTTATTGCTGAAGCTTTCTTT	CASSYEGQFIAEAFF
TRBV20-1	TRBJ1-1	.	.	TGCAGTGCTAGCCCCACCATTACGAGCACTGAAGCTTTCTTT	CSASPTITSTEAFF
TRBV20-1	TRBJ2-7	.	.	TGCAGTGCGGACCCGACAGGAGATACCTACGAGCAGTACTTC	CSADPTGDTYEQYF
TRBV10-3	TRBJ1-6	.	.	TGTGCCACCGGGCTTACAGACGGTCGAAGCGGGAATTCACCCCTCCACTTT	CATGLTDGRSGNSPLHF
TRBV6-2/TRBV6-3	TRBJ2-3	.	.	TGTGCCAGCAGACCTACAGGGCCTAGCACAGATACGCAGTATTTT	CASRPTGPSTDTQYF
TRBV29-1	TRBJ2-5	.	many	TGCAGCGTTCGCCGGGCCCAAGAGACCCAGTACTTC	CSVRRAQETQYF
TRBV29-1	TRBJ2-1	TRBD1	many	TGCAGCGTTGGGTGGGACAGGGGGTACAATGAGCAGTTCTTC	CSVGWDRGYNEQFF
TRBV15	TRBJ1-4	.	many	TGTGCCAGTCGAGCTAATGAAAAACTGTTTTTT	CASRANEKLFF
TRBV6-2/TRBV6-3	TRBJ2-1	TRBD2	many	TGTGCCAGCAGTCGATCTAGCGGGAGCACGTACAATGAGCAGTTCTTC	CASSRSSGSTYNEQFF
TRBV5-8	TRBJ1-5	.	many	TGTGCCAGCAGCTTGGTTCAGGGTTCTCAGCCCCAGCATTTT	CASSLVQGSQPQHF
TRBV4-2	TRBJ1-5	.	.	TGTGCCAGCAGCCCCACCGATGGCAATCAGCCCCAGCATTTT	CASSPTDGNQPQHF
TRBV5-1	TRBJ1-2	.	.	TGCGCCAGCAGCTTGGGCCTCCCCATTAGTGATGGCTACACCTTC	CASSLGLPISDGYTF
TRBV5-1	TRBJ2-1	TRBD1	few	TGCGCCAGCAGCTGGACGACAGGGGGCGGTGAGCAGTTCTTC	CASSWTTGGGEQFF
TRBV19	TRBJ1-5	TRBD1	few	TGTGCCAGTACCCCCAGGGGGGGTGGCAATCAGCCCCAGCATTTT	CASTPRGGGNQPQHF
TRBV6-2/TRBV6-3	TRBJ2-1	TRBD2	.	TGTGCCAGCAGCTGGACTAGCGCCTACAATGAGCAGTTCTTC	CASSWTSAYNEQFF
TRBV15	TRBJ1-1	.	.	TGTGCCACCAGCTTAGAGCCTAGGAACACTGAAGCTTTCTTT	CATSLEPRNTEAFF
TRBV20-1	TRBJ2-2	.	.	TGCAGTGCTAGACCTTTACCGGGGGCCGGGGAGCTGTTTTTT	CSARPLPGAGELFF
TRBV5-1	TRBJ2-1	.	.	TGCGCCAGCAGCTCTGTCCGGGATTTCAATGAGCAGTTCTTC	CASSSVRDFNEQFF
TRBV5-5	TRBJ2-7	.	few	TGTGCCAGCACCCCAATTGGGGGTAACCACGAGCAGTACTTC	CASTPIGGNHEQYF
TRBV29-1	TRBJ2-1	.	many	TGCAGCGTGGATAGCGGAGTCGGCTTCAATGAGCAGTTCTTC	CSVDSGVGFNEQFF
TRBV2	TRBJ2-5	.	many	TGTGCCAGCAGTGAACCGCAGGGGGGCCAAGAGACCCAGTACTTC	CASSEPQGGQETQYF
TRBV5-1	TRBJ2-2	.	many	TGCGCCAGCAGCTGGTTAGGCGGGTACCCGAACACCGGGGAGCTGTTTTTT	CASSWLGGYPNTGELFF
TRBV7-2	TRBJ2-3	.	few	TGTGCCAGCAGCTTAAGGCTAGATGGAACAGATACGCAGTATTTT	CASSLRLDGTDTQYF
TRBV7-2	TRBJ1-1	.	.	TGTGCCAGCAGCATTATGGCCGGGACGAACACTGAAGCTTTCTTT	CASSIMAGTNTEAFF
TRBV28	TRBJ1-2	TRBD1	few	TGTGCCAGCAGTTCTCCAGGGGGCCTTGACTATGGCTACACCTTC	CASSSPGGLDYGYTF
TRBV10-2	TRBJ2-7	TRBD2	.	TGCGCCAGCAGTGAGTCGACTAGCGGACTCGAGCAGTACTTC	CASSESTSGLEQYF
TRBV6-1	TRBJ1-4	.	few	TGTGCCAGCAGCCTTGGACTCCCACCAAATGAAAAACTGTTTTTT	CASSLGLPPNEKLFF
TRBV5-1	TRBJ1-1	TRBD1	.	TGCGCCAGCAGCGCAGGACAGGGTGGAAACACTGAAGCTTTCTTT	CASSAGQGGNTEAFF
TRBV7-8	TRBJ2-5	TRBD1	.	TGTGCCAGCAGCTGGGACAGGGGAAAGGAGACCCAGTACTTC	CASSWDRGKETQYF
TRBV10-3	TRBJ1-5	.	few	TGTGCCATCAGTGAGTCTAACAGGCTTCTCAATCAGCCCCAGCATTTT	CAISESNRLLNQPQHF
TRBV15	TRBJ2-2	.	.	TGTGCCACCAGCCGGGACCTCACCGGGACCGGGGAGCTGTTTTTT	CATSRDLTGTGELFF
TRBV7-2	TRBJ2-1	.	few	TGTGCCAGCAGCTTGGGATTAGAGCTCCGTGAGCAGTTCTTC	CASSLGLELREQFF
TRBV11-2	TRBJ2-3	.	few	TGTGCCAGCAGCTTTGGGCCCGATCGCACAGATACGCAGTATTTT	CASSFGPDRTDTQYF
TRBV12-3/TRBV12-4	TRBJ2-5	TRBD2	many	TGTGCCAGCAGTCCTAGCGGGAGGGCCGGGGAGACCCAGTACTTC	CASSPSGRAGETQYF
TRBV7-2	TRBJ2-1	TRBD2	.	TGTGCCAGCAGCCCCCGCGGGAGCAAGCAGAGGGCAGATGAGCAGTTCTTC	CASSPRGSKQRADEQFF
TRBV5-1	TRBJ2-4	TRBD2	few	TGCGCCAGCAGCTTGCCCGCGGGGGGGGCGAGGAACATTCAGTACTTC	CASSLPAGGARNIQYF
TRBV6-2/TRBV6-3	TRBJ2-7	TRBD2	.	TGTGCCAGCAGCCGCCGACTAGCGGGTCGCTCCTACGAGCAGTACTTC	CASSRRLAGRSYEQYF
TRBV28	TRBJ1-2	.	few	TGTGCCAGCACCTTAGGGGGTAATGGCTACACCTTC	CASTLGGNGYTF
TRBV9	TRBJ2-1	.	few	TGTGCCAGCAGCCCAGGTCCCGTGGCAAATGAGCAGTTCTTC	CASSPGPVANEQFF
TRBV29-1	TRBJ1-5	.	.	TGCAGCGGGCGGGACGGCGACAATCAGCCCCAGCATTTT	CSGRDGDNQPQHF
TRBV20-1	TRBJ2-7	.	.	TGCAGTGCTTACCGGGACGCTTCCTACGAGCAGTACTTC	CSAYRDASYEQYF
TRBV6-2/TRBV6-3	TRBJ2-3	TRBD2	.	TGTGCCAGCAGTTACCGGCTAGCGGGAGCGAGGGATACGCAGTATTTT	CASSYRLAGARDTQYF
TRBV12-3/TRBV12-4	TRBJ1-3	.	many	TGTGCCAGCAGTTTTTGGGGGAACACCATATATTTT	CASSFWGNTIYF
TRBV12-3/TRBV12-4	TRBJ2-7	.	few	TGTGCCAGCACCCCTAGGCGGGAATCCTACGAGCAGTACTTC	CASTPRRESYEQYF
TRBV20-1	TRBJ2-1	TRBD2	.	TGCAGTGCAATGACTAGCGCCTCCTACAATGAGCAGTTCTTC	CSAMTSASYNEQFF
TRBV24-1	TRBJ2-1	.	many	TGTGCCACCAGTGATCCGGGGTACAATGAGCAGTTCTTC	CATSDPGYNEQFF
TRBV18	TRBJ2-5	.	.	TGTGCCAGCTCACCACAAGGGGGGTACCAAGAGACCCAGTACTTC	CASSPQGGYQETQYF
TRBV20-1	TRBJ2-1	TRBD2	.	TGCCTAACTAGCGAGAGCTCCTACAATGAGCAGTTCTTC	CLTSESSYNEQFF
TRBV7-2	TRBJ1-2	TRBD1	many	TGTGCCAGCAGCTCGCCGGGACAGGTTTATGGCTACACCTTC	CASSSPGQVYGYTF
TRBV7-2	TRBJ1-1	.	many	TGTGCCAGCAGCAATCGTCAGGGCACTGAAGCTTTCTTT	CASSNRQGTEAFF
TRBV2	TRBJ2-5	.	.	TGTGCCAGCAGTGCTAGAGAGGATATCCAAGAGACCCAGTACTTC	CASSAREDIQETQYF
TRBV29-1	TRBJ1-2	.	few	TGCAGCATCTTAAGCCCTGGCTACACCTTC	CSILSPGYTF
TRBV20-1	TRBJ2-1	TRBD1	.	TGCAGTGCTAGGTCGGACAGGAATGAGCAGTTCTTC	CSARSDRNEQFF
TRBV5-1	TRBJ2-1	.	many	TGCGCCAGCAGCTCCGTAGCGAACAATGAGCAGTTCTTC	CASSSVANNEQFF
TRBV5-8	TRBJ2-2	.	once	TGTGCCAGCAGCCCTGGGCCCCTCTGCGGGGAGCTGCTTTTT	CASSPGPLCGELLF
TRBV7-2	TRBJ2-7	.	.	TGTGCCAGCAGCTTCAGGGACGGCCGACAAGCCTACGAGCAGTACTTC	CASSFRDGRQAYEQYF
TRBV5-1	TRBJ2-7	.	.	TGCGCCAGCAGCTTTCGAGCTAGTCCAGGCTACTCCTACGAGCAGTACTTC	CASSFRASPGYSYEQYF